Following are 26 T cell receptor beta chains from one sample sequenced in a study of regulatory T cells in long-lasting Graves disease. Time point described: persistent/refractory GD, antithyroid drugs over 5 years with positive TRAb. Following extraction of RNA from PBMCs, that RNA was used to make the TCR library. Arm-PCR of CDR3 regions with iRepertoire HTBI primers generated TCR beta libraries. TCRdb re-called the multiplex PCR reads through MiXCR, storing one row per CDR3 protein. The sample has roughly 300,000 distinct CDR3 sequences; more than 20% are singletons. This specimen was peripheral blood mononuclear cells (PBMCs), taken when the disease was refractory, from a patient treated with antithyroid drugs. The receptors were sampled from a female donor with Graves disease.

This clonotype was recorded only once. The gene calls are TRBV29-1 and TRBJ2-1, with D maybe TRBD2 (5 bases). The V gene's germline CDR1 is SQVTM and CDR2 ANQGSEA. With 6 bases removed from V and 9 bases from J, the gap between germline ends came to 30 bases. The CDR3 has 17 residues. CDR3 nucleotide sequence: TGCAGCGTAGAGGTGACGGGGAATGGCCCCGGTATCCGTGAGCAGTTCTTC. Protein: CSVEVTGNGPGIREQFF.

Ten or more counts support this clonotype. The chain combines TRBV7-3 with TRBJ1-1, with TRBD1 as a possible D gene (5 bases). Trimming stripped 2 bases from V and 1 base from J, with 8 bases between. This CDR3 contains 14 residues. Germline-derived CDR1 and CDR2 are SGHTA and FQGTGA. The CDR3 loop reads CASSLGAGNTEAFF. The CDR3 DNA follows: TGTGCCAGCAGCTTAGGGGCAGGGAACACTGAAGCTTTCTTT.

This chain links TRBV7-9 with TRBJ2-5; D call uncertain. The germline gives CDR1 SEHNR, CDR2 FQNEAQ (reference sequence). The CDR3 spans 15 residues. The V end lost 5 bases, the J end lost 5 bases, and 18 bases lay between the germline ends. The CDR3 DNA reads as TGTGCCAGCAGCCTAAGAGCCCAAATGTGGGAGACCCAGTACTTC. As protein: CASSLRAQMWETQYF.

In its sample, this clonotype was seen many times. The V call is TRBV5-1, the J call TRBJ1-2, with 10 nucleotides matching TRBD1. Germline V CDR1 and CDR2: SGHRS, YFSETQ. Trimming cost V 4 bases and J 8 bases; bases outside gene matches: 17. The CDR3 is 17 residues long. CDR3 coding DNA: TGCGCCAGCAGCGCCACCGGGACAGGGGCCCAGATGACGGGCTACACCTTC. It encodes CASSATGTGAQMTGYTF.

This clonotype was picked up many times. This chain links TRBV12-3 or TRBV12-4 with TRBJ2-1, with a possible D match to TRBD2 (6 bases). V was pared by 4 bases and J by 5 bases, with 15 bases between. The CDR3 is 15 amino acids. CDR3 sequence reads: CASSSHETRNNEQFF. The CDR3 DNA reads TGTGCCAGCAGTTCCCACGAGACTAGAAACAATGAGCAGTTCTTC.

J is TRBJ2-7 and V is TRBV7-2, with 13 bases that match TRBD2. The CDR3 has 15 amino acids. Germline V gene lookup returns CDR1 SGHTA and CDR2 FQGNSA. V lost 3 bases and J lost 2; bases outside the gene matches: 1. This CDR3 is CASSFGLAGAYEQYF. In DNA form, the CDR3 reads TGTGCCAGCAGCTTCGGACTAGCGGGGGCCTACGAGCAGTACTTC.

This clonotype came up many times. An end of the junction differs from the germline gene, which may be a read error. This chain links TRBV4-3 with TRBJ2-7, with D unclear. Per the germline V gene, CDR1 is LGHNA and CDR2 is YSLEER. This CDR3 spans 10 amino acids. CDR3 bases: TGCGCCAGCAGCCTCAACGGCGGCAACTTC. Translating gives CASSLNGGNF.

The chain carries TRBV7-8 and TRBJ2-7, with TRBD1 matching 7 bases. V lost 1 base to trimming and J lost 2 bases; unmatched junction nucleotides: 5. The CDR3 runs 15 residues. CDR1 is SGHVS, CDR2 FQNEAQ, per germline. Written as DNA, the CDR3 is TGTGCCAGCAGCTTAGGGCGGCAGGGGGCCTACGAGCAGTACTTC. Encoded protein: CASSLGRQGAYEQYF. Full variable domain (remainder filled in from reference TRBV7-8 and TRBJ2-7): GAGVSQSPRYKVAKRGQDVALRCDPISGHVSLFWYQQALGQGPEFLTYFQNEAQLDKSGLPSDRFFAERPEGSVSTLKIQRTQQEDSAVYLCASSLGRQGAYEQYFGPGTRLTVT.

V usage is TRBV5-1 and J usage is TRBJ2-1; TRBD2 matches 7 bases. The trim removed 1 base at V and 5 bases at J, leaving 9 bases unmatched. The CDR3 runs to 16 residues. Looked up from germline, CDR1 is SGHRS and CDR2 is YFSETQ. CDR3 DNA sequence: TGCGCCAGCAGCTTGATTGCTCTAGCGGTAGACAATGAGCAGTTCTTC. Translated, it gives CASSLIALAVDNEQFF.

This clonotype was seen repeatedly, ten times or more. The chain uses TRBV6-1 and TRBJ2-5; TRBD1 matches 8 bases. Germline CDR1 reads MNHNS; CDR2 reads SASEGT. CDR3 length: 15 amino acids. J was trimmed by 2 bases and V by 7 bases; bases with no gene match: 9. This CDR3 reads CASKLTTGGQETQYF. The CDR3 DNA reads as TGTGCCAGCAAACTGACTACAGGGGGACAAGAGACCCAGTACTTC.

The chain recombines TRBV18 with TRBJ2-7; tentative D call: TRBD1 (5 bases). Germline V lookup: CDR1 KGHSH, CDR2 LQKENI. Trimming left V 6 bases short and J 2 bases short, with 20 bases between. The CDR3 has 16 residues. CDR3 nucleotides: TGTGCCAGCTCCCCTCGCGTCACGGACACGACCTACGAGCAGTACTTC. Its protein is CASSPRVTDTTYEQYF. Based on the CDR3 plus reference TRBV18 and TRBJ2-7, the full variable domain is NAGVMQNPRHLVRRRGQEARLRCSPMKGHSHVYWYRQLPEEGLKFMVYLQKENIIDESGMPKERFSAEFPKEGPSILRIQQVVRGDSAAYFCASSPRVTDTTYEQYFGPGTRLTVT.

In the case of this clonotype: A much larger clone differs from this one at a single base, so this may be a read error. This chain links TRBV6-9 with TRBJ1-1; D may be TRBD1 (5 bases). Germline assignment: CDR1 MNHGY and CDR2 SVAAGI. Trimming stripped 3 bases from V and 0 bases from J, with 14 bases between. The CDR3 consists of 16 residues. The CDR3 DNA follows: TGTGCCAGCAGTTACACGACAGACTTCATGAACACTGAAGCTTTCTTT. Its protein is CASSYTTDFMNTEAFF.

Comments on this clonotype: Germline and junction disagree at one end, which may indicate a read error. The chain uses TRBV11-2 and TRBJ2-2; D not certain. Per germline, CDR1 SGHAT and CDR2 FQNNGV. The CDR3 sequence is 14 residues long. The CDR3 DNA follows: TGTGCCAGCAGCCCCAGGACGAACACCGTGGAGCTGTTTTTT. This encodes CASSPRTNTVELFF. The entire variable domain, with the rest obtained from reference TRBV11-2 and TRBJ2-2, is as follows: EAGVAQSPRYKIIEKRQSVAFWCNPISGHATLYWYQQILGQGPKLLIQFQNNGVVDDSQLPKDRFSAERLKGVDSTLKIQPAKLEDSAVYLCASSPRTNTVELFFGEGSRLTVL.

This clonotype occurred a few times. This chain joins TRBV30 and TRBJ1-2; 9 nucleotides line up with TRBD1. Germline V lookup: CDR1 GTSNPN, CDR2 SVGIG (reference sequence). Unmatched junction bases numbered 5, after V lost 2 bases and J lost 4 bases. The CDR3 length is 14 residues. CDR3 sequence: CAWSILQGAYGYTF. The CDR3 nucleotides are TGTGCCTGGAGTATTCTACAGGGGGCCTATGGCTACACCTTC. The full variable domain, rest sourced from reference TRBV30 and TRBJ1-2, is SQTIHQWPATLVQPVGSPLSLECTVEGTSNPNLYWYRQAAGRGLQLLFYSVGIGQISSEVPQNLSASRPQDRQFILSSKKLLLSDSGFYLCAWSILQGAYGYTFGSGTRLTVV.

In this sample, this clonotype turned up a few times. This rearrangement joins TRBV7-9 to TRBJ1-5, with D maybe TRBD1 (5 bases). V was cut by 4 bases and J by 4 bases, with 11 bases left in between. This CDR3 region has 14 residues. CDR1 is SEHNR and CDR2 is FQNEAQ in the germline V gene (reference sequence). The CDR3 here is CASSSSGSNQPQHF. In nucleotides, the CDR3 is TGTGCCAGCAGCTCTTCAGGGTCTAATCAGCCCCAGCATTTT. The whole variable domain, filled in from reference TRBV7-9 and TRBJ1-5, reads DTGVSQNPRHKITKRGQNVTFRCDPISEHNRLYWYRQTLGQGPEFLTYFQNEAQLEKSRLLSDRFSAERPKGSFSTLEIQRTEQGDSAMYLCASSSSGSNQPQHFGDGTRLSIL.

Points on this clonotype: One base away lies a much larger clone, so this may be a sequencing read error. The chain employs TRBV2 and TRBJ1-1; D gene unclear. The germline gives CDR1 SNHLY, CDR2 FYNNEI. The V and J ends lost 7 bases and 3 bases respectively, with 15 bases between them. The CDR3 has 14 residues. DNA of the CDR3: TGTGCCAGCACCGACCAGGCTAAGGACACTGAAGCTTTCTTT. Its protein product is CASTDQAKDTEAFF.

Only a few counts were recorded for this clonotype. The genes are TRBV6-5 and TRBJ2-7; TRBD1 matches at 9 bases. Germline V gene sequence: CDR1 MNHEY, CDR2 SVGAGI. The CDR3 spans 17 residues. V shed 1 base, J shed 2 bases, and the junction held 9 bases outside the gene matches. In nucleotides, the CDR3 is TGTGCCAGCAGTTACTTAGCGATGGACAGGGGCCCCTACGAGCAGTACTTC. Amino acids: CASSYLAMDRGPYEQYF.

This clonotype was found many times. The genes are TRBV18 and TRBJ2-5; D ambiguous. This CDR3 contains 16 residues. The germline gives CDR1 KGHSH, CDR2 LQKENI. Trimming took off 3 bases at V and 5 bases at J, with 19 bases between the two ends. The CDR3 loop reads CASSPSFGQPEETQYF. CDR3 DNA: TGTGCCAGCTCACCCTCGTTCGGGCAACCGGAGGAGACCCAGTACTTC.

The table lists this clonotype with a few counts. The rearrangement uses TRBV5-1 and TRBJ2-7; TRBD2 matches 7 bases. CDR3 length: 15 amino acids. Germline CDR1 reads SGHRS; CDR2 reads YFSETQ. The trim removed 3 bases at V and 4 bases at J, leaving 10 bases unmatched. Here the CDR3 reads CASSSSWGGQYEQYF. The CDR3 DNA reads TGCGCCAGCAGCTCTTCATGGGGAGGGCAGTACGAGCAGTACTTC.

The V call is TRBV7-9, the J call TRBJ2-1; D is perhaps TRBD2 (6 bases). The CDR3 is 16 amino acids. V was trimmed by 0 bases and J by 7 bases, leaving 16 bases between them. Germline V CDR1 and CDR2: SEHNR, FQNEAQ (reference sequence). CDR3 protein: CASSLAGILARNEQFF. The CDR3 DNA sequence: TGTGCCAGCAGCTTAGCGGGGATACTAGCCCGGAATGAGCAGTTCTTC.

This clonotype has ten or more counts. The V and J genes are TRBV3-1 and TRBJ1-1; 7 bases are shared with TRBD1. The CDR3 extends over 15 amino acids. J gave up 7 bases and V 4 bases, and 12 bases lay outside the gene matches. Germline V lookup: CDR1 LGHDT, CDR2 YNNKEL (reference sequence). CDR3 sequence (DNA): TGTGCCAGCAGCCCTACAGGGGCGGGTCAATTTGAAGCTTTCTTT. This gives the protein CASSPTGAGQFEAFF.

The chain employs TRBV28 and TRBJ2-1; D is unclear. Germline V gene lookup returns CDR1 MDHEN and CDR2 SYDVKM. The ends were cut back, 5 bases at V and 3 bases at J, with 14 bases in the middle. This CDR3 has 15 amino acids. The CDR3 reads CASSPVGPSYNEQFF. The CDR3 coding sequence is TGTGCCAGCAGTCCCGTCGGACCTAGCTACAATGAGCAGTTCTTC.

In its sample, this clonotype was seen many times. The V gene is TRBV9, the J gene TRBJ2-5; 10 bases fit TRBD1. Germline V gene sequence: CDR1 SGDLS, CDR2 YYNGEE. The CDR3 covers 15 residues. The trim removed 5 bases at V and 4 bases at J, leaving 8 bases unmatched. The CDR3: CASSTGTGEAETQYF. CDR3 DNA: TGTGCCAGCAGTACCGGGACAGGGGAGGCAGAGACCCAGTACTTC.

The chain couples TRBV20-1 to TRBJ1-2; a possible D gene is TRBD1 (6 bases). Germline values: CDR1 DFQATT, CDR2 SNEGSKA (reference sequence). The V gene lost 5 bases and the J gene lost 4 bases, with 20 bases spanning the gap. The CDR3 consists of 15 residues. CDR3 sequence: CSAHVPGGGLYGYTF. The CDR3 region has the DNA TGCAGTGCTCACGTTCCTGGAGGGGGACTCTATGGCTACACCTTC.

This clonotype has ten or more counts. This chain connects TRBV11-1 to TRBJ2-6; D perhaps matches TRBD1 (6 bases). Germline assignment: CDR1 SGHAT and CDR2 FQDESV (reference sequence). With 1 base removed from V and 4 bases from J, the gap between germline ends came to 17 bases. The CDR3 is 18 residues long. As DNA, the CDR3 is TGTGCCAGCAGCTTAGAACCGGGTCAGGGGTCCGGGGCCAACGTCCTGACTTTC. It yields the protein CASSLEPGQGSGANVLTF.

This clonotype was seen many times. The rearrangement joins TRBV16 to TRBJ2-2; D unresolved. The V end lost 2 bases, the J end lost 6 bases, and 4 bases lay between the germline ends. The germline V gene encodes CDR1 KGHSY and CDR2 FQNENV. The CDR3 totals 12 residues. This CDR3 is CASSQAAGELFF. The CDR3 coding sequence is TGTGCCAGCAGCCAAGCGGCCGGGGAGCTGTTTTTT.